This T cell receptor beta chain was retrieved from a study of T cells in tuberculosis (dated by TCRdb to the late 2010s). Study-level background: The study combined CD1B tetramers and high-throughput TCR immunosequencing to characterize T cells specific for the mycobacterial lipid antigen glucose monomycolate (GMM). A South African clinical cohort compared IGRA-negative adolescents, IGRA-positive adolescents with latent tuberculosis and adults with active tuberculosis, ten per group.

The germline V gene (reference sequence) sets CDR1 to GTSNPN and CDR2 to SVGIG. Its CDR3 holds 15 amino acids, cysteine through phenylalanine. The entry retains the CDR3 DNA only, 45 bases that are in frame from base 1. Unmatched junction bases come to 7, with V trimmed by 2 bases and J by 1 base. The immunoSEQ multiplex PCR assay was used to generate TCR libraries, with TCR-beta and/or TCR-alpha/delta assays applied to each sample. Amplified TCR libraries were sequenced on the Illumina high-throughput platform. Under the source paper's analysis protocol: Clustering and dimensionality reduction were performed using pairwise TCRdist distances among GMM-specific receptors from ex vivo sorted or in vitro expanded T cells. Each clinical repertoire was assigned a mean NN-distance score, defined as the average TCRdist to the nearest 10% of tetramer-positive reference sequences. To compute GEM TCR motif frequency, the fraction of unique TCRs matching known GEM sequences by V/J usage and CDR3 length was calculated. Active tuberculosis was classified by linear discriminant analysis with leave-one-out cross-validation, implemented in scikit-learn. Drawn from immuneACCESS, this table holds only the in-frame rearrangements with V and J called that TCRdb kept. Clones are partly lost; checked studies trace under half to an unresolved V gene and leave the rest unexplained. Clone size and the V and J calls come from that table; the DNA yielded D and trimming. The sample profile shows more than 30,000 clones; about 94% of them were found once. Over 10% of the sample is taken by the ten largest.

The full study reports these points: Compared with IGRA-negative controls, TCR-alpha repertoires from active tuberculosis had smaller mean NN-distances to GMM-specific TCRs, which suggests clonal expansion of these TCRs. The smaller NN-distances were partly driven by shorter CDR3-alpha lengths in active tuberculosis patients, and the difference for TCR-beta did not reach statistical significance. An accuracy of about 89% (AUROC around 0.87) was reached by a classifier using the diverse GMM-specific repertoire, compared with 70% to 75% accuracy when GEM motif frequencies were used. Clinical samples were selected based on which cryopreserved specimens were available, and the active tuberculosis cases were adults whereas the controls were adolescents.

At study entry, adolescents were screened for latent tuberculosis infection using a tuberculin skin test and the QuantiFERON-TB GOLD In-Tube IGRA. Unsorted cryopreserved PBMC were immunosequenced, covering on average about 100,000 T cells per clinical donor. Eleven high schools in the Worcester region of the Western Cape, South Africa, served as enrollment sites for adolescents aged 12 to 18 years. Roughly 10 adolescents infected with M. tuberculosis and approximately ten uninfected adolescents were chosen and matched for age and sex. PBMC from adolescents were isolated by density centrifugation from freshly drawn heparinized blood and then cryopreserved. As concerns this clone: Its antigen specificity is not known. The sample holds no much larger clone one base away, and base qualities are not on file.

Sequencing was carried out using PBMCs. This clonotype was obtained from a donor aged 10-29 years with latent tuberculosis or without tuberculosis infection. Some clones in this sample may be carry-over from other donors' samples. Here the chain combines TRBV30 and TRBJ1-1, with TRBD1 identical over 7 junction bases. The nucleotide sequence reads as follows: TGTGCCTGGAGTAAAAGGGACAGACCGAACACTGAAGCTTTCTTT. Its protein is CAWSKRDRPNTEAFF.